Below are 23 T cell receptor beta chains sequenced from a single sample in a study of cytomegalovirus exposure and HLA in healthy donors. PCR involved 60 Vbeta and 13 Jbeta primers. The method was immunoSEQ multiplex PCR; TCRdb's version includes in-frame clones alone and lacks a portion of them. The sample carries under 200,000 clones, 70% to 80% recorded once. Input material: PBMCs. Every receptor here comes from a male donor in good health and CMV-seropositive.

A note on this clone: The same CDR3 also results from other DNA sequences found in this sample. The chain couples TRBV4-3 to TRBJ1-3; a weak D match, TRBD1 (6 bases). Trimming left V 3 bases short and J 4 bases short, with 16 bases between. CDR1 and CDR2 from the germline V gene are LGHNA and YSLEER. This CDR3 region has 16 residues. CDR3 protein: CASSQASPGAGNTIYF. The DNA of the CDR3 is TGCGCCAGCAGCCAGGCGTCACCAGGGGCCGGAAACACCATATATTTT.

The chain uses TRBV5-1 and TRBJ2-1; 8 nucleotides align to TRBD2. Germline CDR1 and CDR2: SGHRS and YFSETQ. V lost 2 bases and J lost 3; bases outside the gene matches: 7. The CDR3 runs to 16 residues. CDR3 DNA: TGCGCCAGCAGCTTAGGGGCGGGAGGACACTACAATGAGCAGTTCTTC. As protein: CASSLGAGGHYNEQFF.

The chain recombines TRBV30 with TRBJ2-3; possible D gene TRBD2, 5 bases. Germline V lookup: CDR1 GTSNPN, CDR2 SVGIG (reference sequence). The V end was cut by 0 bases, the J end by 4 bases, with 11 bases between. The CDR3 is 14 residues long. The CDR3 bases are TGTGCCTGGAGTGTTGCCGGGGTTGCAGATACGCAGTATTTT. The encoded protein is CAWSVAGVADTQYF.

The rearrangement uses TRBV2 and TRBJ1-1, with D maybe TRBD1 (6 bases). V lost 7 bases to trimming and J lost 0 bases, with 15 bases between them. CDR3 length: 15 amino acids. The germline CDR1 and CDR2 sequences are SNHLY and FYNNEI. The CDR3 DNA reads TGTGCCAGCAATTGGCAGGGGATGGTGAACACTGAAGCTTTCTTT. Amino acid sequence: CASNWQGMVNTEAFF.

CDR3 loop: CASFSGTYNEQFF. The CDR3 DNA is TGTGCCAGCTTTAGCGGGACGTACAATGAGCAGTTCTTC. This rearrangement joins TRBV6-5 to TRBJ2-1; 8 nucleotides line up with TRBD2. The V segment lost 8 bases and the J segment 4 bases; nucleotides outside the gene matches: 4. The CDR3 covers 13 residues. Germline CDR1 and CDR2: MNHEY and SVGAGI.

The chain joins TRBV5-5 to TRBJ2-1; TRBD1 might be the D (5 bases). Trimming stripped 2 bases from V and 0 bases from J, with 15 bases between. The CDR3 loop spans 17 amino acids. CDR1 SGHKS and CDR2 YYEKEE come from the germline V gene (reference sequence). The CDR3 nucleotides read TGTGCCAGCAGCTTTTGGGTGTCTGACAGCTCCTACAATGAGCAGTTCTTC. It translates to CASSFWVSDSSYNEQFF.

This clone was counted only a few times. V is TRBV5-8 and J is TRBJ1-5; D possibly corresponds to TRBD1 (6 bases). The CDR3 extends over 12 amino acids. CDR1 SGHTS and CDR2 YDEGEE come from the germline V gene. The ends were cut back, 0 bases at V and 15 bases at J, with 13 bases in the middle. CDR3 bases: TGTGCCAGCAGCTTGGACAGGGCCTTAGGGCATTTT. This encodes CASSLDRALGHF.

The gene calls are TRBV7-3 and TRBJ1-1; 7 bases agree with TRBD1. Germline CDR1 and CDR2: SGHTA and FQGTGA. The V segment lost 5 bases and the J segment 7 bases; nucleotides outside the gene matches: 7. This CDR3 has 13 residues. The CDR3 bases are TGTGCCAGCAGCCTAGACAGGGAGCGTGAAGCTTTCTTT. Translation gives CASSLDREREAFF.

The V call is TRBV2, the J call TRBJ2-2, with 7 positions matching TRBD2. There are 15 residues in the CDR3. The junction had 10 bases not matched to a gene; V was cut back by 6 bases and J by 6 bases. Germline V gene data show CDR1 as SNHLY and CDR2 as FYNNEI. Here the CDR3 DNA reads TGTGCCAGCAGCTTGAGCGGGGACGGGGCCGGGGAGCTGTTTTTT. It codes for CASSLSGDGAGELFF.

The CDR3 coding sequence is TGTGCCAGCAGGGAACCGGGACAGGGAGACTATGGCTACACCTTC. This translates into CASREPGQGDYGYTF. The gene calls are TRBV25-1 and TRBJ1-2; 9 bases are shared with TRBD1. This CDR3 is 15 amino acids long. The ends lost 6 bases at V and 3 bases at J; junction bases unmatched: 8. From germline, CDR1 is MGHDK and CDR2 SYGVNS.

V gene TRBV7-2 combines with J gene TRBJ2-7; TRBD1 matches 7 bases. This CDR3 is 14 amino acids long. Germline assignment: CDR1 SGHTA and CDR2 FQGNSA. The J segment lost 3 bases and the V segment lost 5 bases, leaving 7 bases of the junction unmatched. CDR3 sequence (DNA): TGTGCCAGCAGCCAAGGGACAGACGGCTACGAGCAGTACTTC. Its protein is CASSQGTDGYEQYF.

The chain carries TRBV7-6 and TRBJ1-2; D not certain. Germline lookup yields CDR1 SGHVS and CDR2 FNYEAQ. The CDR3 is 12 residues long. Trimming removed 5 bases at V and 7 bases at J, with 11 bases between. The CDR3 loop is CASSHGEGGYTF. The CDR3 coding sequence is TGTGCCAGCAGCCACGGGGAAGGTGGCTACACCTTC.

The chain uses TRBV2 and TRBJ1-6; 9 bases match TRBD1. Germline lookup yields CDR1 SNHLY and CDR2 FYNNEI. Unmatched junction bases numbered 11, after V lost 3 bases and J lost 14 bases. The CDR3 runs 15 residues. The chain's CDR3 is CASSDPGQGLRALHF. CDR3 DNA sequence: TGTGCCAGCAGTGATCCGGGACAGGGCCTTCGGGCCCTCCACTTT.

The V gene is TRBV19, the J gene TRBJ1-2; the match to TRBD1 covers 8 bases. The CDR3 length is 16 residues. The germline CDR1 and CDR2 sequences are LNHDA and SQIVND (reference sequence). J lost 4 bases, V lost 4 bases, and 11 bases had no gene match. The CDR3 DNA sequence: TGTGCCAGTAGTACCCGATTGACAGGGGTCGCCTATGGCTACACCTTC. Encoded protein: CASSTRLTGVAYGYTF.

The chain recombines TRBV28 with TRBJ2-5; D unclear. This CDR3 spans 15 amino acids. Germline V gene data show CDR1 as MDHEN and CDR2 as SYDVKM. Trimming shortened V by 5 bases and J by 0 bases, and 13 bases separated the two germline ends. DNA for the CDR3: TGTGCCAGCAGTCCACCATCTAGGAACCAAGAGACCCAGTACTTC. Protein product: CASSPPSRNQETQYF.

In this sample, this clone turned up a few times. The chain has TRBV10-1 and TRBJ2-5, with 14 bases aligning to TRBD2. V shed 6 bases and J 7 bases; nucleotides not matched to a gene: 10. Germline-derived CDR1 and CDR2 are WNHNN and SYGVQD (reference sequence). The CDR3 contains 16 residues. The CDR3 loop is CASRLRLAGGPVTQYF. The CDR3, as DNA: TGCGCCAGCAGACTTCGACTAGCGGGGGGGCCTGTGACCCAGTACTTC.

V is TRBV7-9 and J is TRBJ2-7; D ambiguous. The length of the CDR3 is 15 residues. Germline V gene data show CDR1 as SEHNR and CDR2 as FQNEAQ (reference sequence). With 4 bases removed from V and 0 bases from J, the gap between germline ends came to 13 bases. CDR3 region: CASSSGDLRSYEQYF. The CDR3 DNA reads TGTGCCAGCAGCTCGGGTGATTTACGCTCCTACGAGCAGTACTTC.

The chain recombines TRBV5-6 with TRBJ2-2; the D gene is possibly TRBD1 (6 bases). Trimming cost V 5 bases and J 4 bases, with 12 bases left between them. CDR1 is SGHDT and CDR2 is YYEEEE in the germline V gene. This CDR3 spans 14 amino acids. The CDR3 loop reads CASSRDISTGELFF. CDR3 sequence (DNA): TGTGCCAGCAGTCGGGACATAAGCACCGGGGAGCTGTTTTTT.

The chain links TRBV6-5 to TRBJ2-2; TRBD1 matches 7 bases. The CDR3 runs to 13 residues. Germline CDR1 MNHEY, CDR2 SVGAGI. J gave up 6 bases and V 6 bases, and 4 bases lay outside the gene matches. The CDR3 region is CASRGDRAGELFF. Written as DNA, the CDR3 is TGTGCCAGCAGGGGAGACAGGGCCGGGGAGCTGTTTTTT.

This clone was detected only a few times. The chain employs TRBV5-6 and TRBJ2-7; maybe TRBD1 (6 bases). The CDR3 consists of 11 residues. The germline V gene encodes CDR1 SGHDT and CDR2 YYEEEE. V lost 4 bases and J 11 bases, leaving 13 bases between the germline ends. This CDR3 reads CASSQGQDKYF. As DNA, the CDR3 is TGTGCCAGCAGCCAGGGGCAGGATAAGTACTTC.

The rearrangement links TRBV7-6 to TRBJ1-2; tentative D call: TRBD1 (6 bases). The CDR3 consists of 15 residues. V gave up 2 bases and J gave up 5 bases, with 15 bases separating them. The germline V gene has CDR1 SGHVS and CDR2 FNYEAQ. In DNA form, the CDR3 reads TGTGCCAGCAGCTTAATGGACAGCCCGTCTTATGGCTACACCTTC. Its protein is CASSLMDSPSYGYTF.

This chain joins TRBV7-2 and TRBJ2-3; TRBD1 might be the D (6 bases). Trimming stripped 0 bases from V and 2 bases from J, with 12 bases between. From germline, CDR1 is SGHTA and CDR2 FQGNSA. The CDR3 runs to 16 residues. CDR3 amino acids: CASSLAGRGNTDTQYF. CDR3 nucleotide sequence: TGTGCCAGCAGCTTAGCAGGCAGGGGAAACACAGATACGCAGTATTTT.

This sequence joins TRBV21-1 and TRBJ2-3; the D call in the table, TRBD2, was not verified against the DNA. TRBV21-1 is a pseudogene segment. CDR3 size: 15 residues. CDR3 residues: CASSLARGGTDTQYF. CDR3 in DNA: TGTGCCAGCAGCCTCGCGCGGGGGGGCACAGATACGCAGTATTTT.